This T cell receptor beta chain is drawn from a study of post-analysis software for immune sequencing data. About this clonotype itself: Its antigen is not identified.

Included in the TCR beta cDNA libraries were unique molecular identifiers. TCRdb redid the calling of the PCR reads with MiXCR, one entry per CDR3 protein. The table has 750,000 to 900,000 distinct CDR3 sequences, roughly 50% seen once. Study conclusions and caveats: Roughly 5 TRBV segments, TRBV5-6, TRBV5-1 and TRBV20-1 among them, were found more frequent in patients than controls. In multiple sclerosis, normalized Chao1 diversity was significantly below that of controls. F measure showed strong co-clustering of same-batch samples.

The CDR3 contains 17 residues. Trimming stripped 0 bases from V and 2 bases from J, with 15 bases between. Per the germline V gene, CDR1 is LGHNA and CDR2 is YSLEER. The sequence was obtained from a girl aged 10-17 years with multiple sclerosis. The genes are TRBV4-3 and TRBJ2-3; the D gene is possibly TRBD2 (6 bases). Sequenced input: blood. In DNA, the CDR3 is TGCGCCAGCAGCCAAGATGGGGTAGCGGCCCACACAGATACGCAGTATTTT. This gives the protein CASSQDGVAAHTDTQYF.